The 18 T cell receptor beta chains reported below all come from one sample, sequenced in a study of breast tumors, draining lymph nodes, adjacent tissues (dated by TCRdb to about 2016). Lymph node samples were obtained from the axillary draining lymph nodes of breast cancer patients. Library generation was performed with multiplex PCR. TCRdb names Illumina HiSeq 2000 as the instrument used. In-frame beta chains were kept once TCRdb had trimmed the public reads at Q25 with fastp and called clones with MiXCR. Here each entry gathers all rows of one CDR3 protein and keeps the most common genes and DNA. The sample table lists some 130,000 distinct CDR3 sequences, approximately 20% of them with a count of one. Roughly 3.6% of the sample rests with the top ten. Sequenced input: axillary lymph node tissue. All receptors come from a female donor with breast cancer. Some clones in this sample may be carry-over from other donors' samples.

This clonotype was counted at least ten times. The gene calls are TRBV20-1 and TRBJ2-7; TRBD1 matches 7 bases. The V gene's germline CDR1 is DFQATT and CDR2 SNEGSKA (reference sequence). Unmatched junction bases numbered 6, after V lost 8 bases and J lost 5 bases. There are 11 residues in the CDR3. CDR3 amino acids: CSRDRLHEQYF. DNA for the CDR3: TGCAGTAGGGACAGACTGCACGAGCAGTACTTC.

There are many counts of this clonotype. This chain connects TRBV6-4 to TRBJ2-3; D ambiguous. The CDR3 spans 13 residues. The germline V gene encodes CDR1 MRHNA and CDR2 SNTAGT. Deletions cut 3 bases from V and 4 bases from J, with 8 bases between. CDR3 amino acids: CASSEVLADTQYF. The DNA for the CDR3 is TGTGCCAGCAGTGAGGTCTTGGCAGATACGCAGTATTTT.

Notes on this clonotype: A much larger clone lies one base from this, so it may be a read error. The gene calls are TRBV19 and TRBJ1-5; 7 bases line up with TRBD1. The germline V gene encodes CDR1 LNHDA and CDR2 SQIVND (reference sequence). V was pared by 6 bases and J by 6 bases, with 8 bases of the junction left unmatched. The CDR3 loop spans 14 amino acids. CDR3: CASRGQGGVQPQHF. The DNA for the CDR3 is TGTGCCAGTAGAGGGCAGGGGGGGGTTCAGCCCCAGCATTTT.

There are many counts of this clonotype. This chain connects TRBV20-1 to TRBJ1-5, with no clear D. V was cut by 0 bases and J by 5 bases, with 5 bases left in between. The V gene's germline CDR1 is DFQATT and CDR2 SNEGSKA (reference sequence). CDR3 size: 12 residues. In DNA, the CDR3 is TGCAGTGCTAGAGATTCGGATCAGCCCCAGCATTTT. This translates into CSARDSDQPQHF.

This clonotype was recorded many times. The chain combines TRBV4-1 with TRBJ1-4; perhaps TRBD1 as D (6 bases). V lost 4 bases and J 2 bases, leaving 14 bases between the germline ends. The CDR3 has 16 amino acids. Germline V gene data show CDR1 as MGHRA and CDR2 as YSYEKL. In DNA, the CDR3 is TGCGCCAGCAGCCCGGAGCGGACAGCTACTAATGAAAAACTGTTTTTT. This codes for CASSPERTATNEKLFF.

This clonotype was seen repeatedly, ten times or more. The chain combines TRBV7-2 with TRBJ2-3, with D unresolved. CDR1 SGHTA and CDR2 FQGNSA come from the germline V gene. The CDR3 loop spans 13 amino acids. V lost 1 base to trimming and J lost 4 bases, with 6 bases between them. The CDR3 loop is CASSLVWADTQYF. CDR3 nucleotides: TGTGCCAGCAGCTTAGTTTGGGCAGATACGCAGTATTTT.

Of note for this clonotype: The final CDR3 position lacks the conserved phenylalanine or tryptophan, pointing to a likely read error. This chain joins TRBV20-1 and TRBJ2-2, with D perhaps matching TRBD1 (6 bases). The germline V gene encodes CDR1 DFQATT and CDR2 SNEGSKA (reference sequence). Trimming removed 1 base at V and 1 base at J, with 10 bases between. CDR3 length: 15 residues. DNA for the CDR3: TGCAGTGCTAGAGTTAGGGGGAGGAACACCGGGGAGCTGTTTCCT. As protein: CSARVRGRNTGELFP.

This clonotype showed up many times. The chain uses TRBV20-1 and TRBJ2-4; 8 nucleotides match TRBD2. The V gene end was trimmed by 3 bases and the J gene end by 1 base; junction bases not matched to a gene: 14. Germline CDR1 is DFQATT and CDR2 is SNEGSKA (reference sequence). The CDR3 is made up of 18 amino acids. The CDR3 nucleotides are TGCAGTGCTAGCCTCGGGAGGGGAGGGCGTGTGGCCAAAAACATTCAGTACTTC. Translation: CSASLGRGGRVAKNIQYF.

There are many counts of this clonotype. This chain joins TRBV7-6 and TRBJ2-1; TRBD1 matches at 8 bases. CDR1 and CDR2 from the germline V gene are SGHVS and FNYEAQ. The CDR3 length is 13 residues. J was trimmed by 8 bases and V by 1 base; bases with no gene match: 1. The CDR3 bases are TGTGCCAGCAGCTTAGACAGGGGGGATGAGCAGTTCTTC. Its translation is CASSLDRGDEQFF.

This clonotype has a count of ten or more. V and J are TRBV27 and TRBJ1-6; D is unclear. CDR3 length equals 13 residues. The germline gives CDR1 MNHEY, CDR2 SMNVEV (reference sequence). Trimming shortened V by 5 bases and J by 8 bases, and 10 bases separated the two germline ends. Written as DNA, the CDR3 is TGTGCCAGCAGTCCCCGATTGTATTCACCCCTCCACTTT. Protein sequence: CASSPRLYSPLHF.

In its sample, this clonotype was seen many times. The CDR3 bases are TGCAGTGCTAAGTCGGGAGAGGGCACAGATACGCAGTATTTT. It encodes CSAKSGEGTDTQYF. The chain uses TRBV20-1 and TRBJ2-3; D is perhaps TRBD2 (6 bases). V lost 4 bases to trimming and J lost 1 base, with 12 bases between them. The CDR3 contains 14 residues. Germline lookup yields CDR1 DFQATT and CDR2 SNEGSKA (reference sequence).

Many counts were recorded for this clonotype. The chain joins TRBV10-3 to TRBJ1-3; unclear D gene. The ends were cut back, 7 bases at V and 0 bases at J, with 10 bases in the middle. The V gene's germline CDR1 is ENHRY and CDR2 SYGVKD. The CDR3 is 14 amino acids. The CDR3 loop reads CAIKLKDSGNTIYF. In DNA, the CDR3 is TGTGCCATCAAGCTAAAGGACTCTGGAAACACCATATATTTT.

This clonotype has more than one count but fewer than ten. The chain's CDR3 is CASSLSGTWEEKLFF. The CDR3 DNA is TGTGCCAGCAGCTTGAGCGGGACATGGGAAGAAAAACTGTTTTTT. The rearrangement links TRBV5-5 to TRBJ1-4; D might be TRBD1 (6 bases). The CDR3 runs to 15 residues. Germline lookup yields CDR1 SGHKS and CDR2 YYEKEE (reference sequence). Trimming removed 1 base from V and 8 bases from J, with 15 bases in between.

This clonotype was counted ten times or more. The chain uses TRBV6-5 and TRBJ2-7, with D perhaps matching TRBD2 (6 bases). V shed 0 bases and J shed 4 bases, with 16 bases lying between them. CDR3 size: 16 residues. Germline loops: CDR1 MNHEY, CDR2 SVGAGI. Here the CDR3 reads CASSYSRRRDRYEQYF. The CDR3 bases are TGTGCCAGCAGTTACTCGAGGAGGCGGGACCGATACGAGCAGTACTTC.

In this sample, this clonotype turned up many times. The chain uses TRBV9 and TRBJ2-1; no firm D call. Deletions cut 0 bases from V and 2 bases from J, with 15 bases between. This CDR3 has 17 residues. CDR1 is SGDLS and CDR2 is YYNGEE in the germline V gene. CDR3 loop: CASSVGVGTYTYNEQFF. As DNA, the CDR3 is TGTGCCAGCAGCGTAGGAGTGGGTACCTATACCTACAATGAGCAGTTCTTC.

This clonotype was seen ten or more times. The chain uses TRBV20-1 and TRBJ2-5; the D is unclear. Germline lookup yields CDR1 DFQATT and CDR2 SNEGSKA (reference sequence). The CDR3 is 14 amino acids. Trimming took off 0 bases at V and 1 base at J, with 9 bases between the two ends. The CDR3 DNA is TGCAGTGCTAGAGATCAACCACTCCAAGAGACCCAGTACTTC. This codes for CSARDQPLQETQYF.

The chain has TRBV27 and TRBJ2-5; 8 bases map to TRBD1. The CDR3 is made up of 13 amino acids. Per germline, CDR1 MNHEY and CDR2 SMNVEV (reference sequence). V lost 4 bases, J lost 2 bases, and 0 bases stayed unmatched. In nucleotides, the CDR3 is TGTGCCAGCAGTTACAGGGGGCAAGAGACCCAGTACTTC. It encodes CASSYRGQETQYF.

This clonotype showed up many times. This chain links TRBV28 with TRBJ2-2, with 8 bases identical to TRBD1. Germline V gene sequence: CDR1 MDHEN, CDR2 SYDVKM. V lost 3 bases to trimming and J lost 4 bases; unmatched junction nucleotides: 10. The CDR3 is 17 amino acids. The CDR3 loop reads CASSFYDRGTTTGELFF. CDR3 DNA: TGTGCCAGCAGTTTCTACGACAGGGGCACTACCACCGGGGAGCTGTTTTTT.